One and the same sample provided the 14 T cell receptor beta chains below, sequenced in a study of CD8 T cells in ankylosing spondylitis. TCRdb reprocessed the 5' RACE reads with MiXCR, giving one entry per CDR3 protein. This table has about 140,000 distinct CDR3 sequences, about an eighth appearing once. The specimen was blood, either unsorted or a sorted T cell fraction (not recorded which). The receptors come from a female donor with ankylosing spondylitis or in good health (not recorded which).

This clonotype was observed many times. V is TRBV7-6 and J is TRBJ2-5, with D possibly TRBD2 on 5 matching bases. The germline V gene has CDR1 SGHVS and CDR2 FNYEAQ. This CDR3 contains 14 residues. Between the trimmed V and J ends, which lost 5 bases and 5 bases, there was a span of 15 bases. The CDR3 sequence is CASSPHAGWETQYF. The CDR3 nucleotides read TGTGCCAGCAGCCCACATGCGGGTTGGGAGACCCAGTACTTC.

Ten or more counts support this clonotype. V and J are TRBV29-1 and TRBJ1-5; no clear D gene. The CDR3 spans 14 residues. CDR1 and CDR2 (germline): SQVTM, ANQGSEA. The V end lost 4 bases, the J end lost 2 bases, and 12 bases lay between the germline ends. In DNA, the CDR3 is TGCAGCGTTGTGGAGGCGCTTGGCAATCAGCCCCAGCATTTT. Its protein is CSVVEALGNQPQHF.

This clonotype was counted many times. The chain couples TRBV12-3 or TRBV12-4 to TRBJ2-1; tentative D call: TRBD2 (7 bases). Trimming stripped 3 bases from V and 7 bases from J, with 13 bases between. The CDR3 contains 14 residues. The CDR3 loop is CASSLWGGHNEQFF. CDR3 DNA sequence: TGTGCCAGCAGTTTGTGGGGGGGCCATAATGAGCAGTTCTTC.

The chain is built from TRBV9 and TRBJ2-3, with 7 bases fitting TRBD2. Germline loops: CDR1 SGDLS, CDR2 YYNGEE. J was trimmed by 5 bases and V by 7 bases; bases with no gene match: 7. This CDR3 contains 13 residues. DNA of the CDR3: TGTGCCAGCTCTCTAGCGGCCGGAGATACGCAGTATTTT. Protein product: CASSLAAGDTQYF.

Concerning this clonotype: A much larger clonotype is one base distant, so this may be a read error. This rearrangement joins TRBV7-2 to TRBJ2-5, with a tentative D call TRBD1 (5 bases). This CDR3 is built from 16 residues. The germline CDR1 and CDR2 sequences are SGHTA and FQGNSA. The CDR3 loop is CAGSIASQVPQETQYF. CDR3 nucleotide sequence: TGTGCCGGCAGCATCGCCTCACAGGTTCCCCAAGAGACCCAGTACTTC.

This clonotype was picked up many times. The J gene is TRBJ1-5, the V gene TRBV2; no clear D gene. The CDR3 runs to 15 residues. Trimming cost V 1 base and J 0 bases, with 7 bases left between them. The V gene's germline CDR1 is SNHLY and CDR2 FYNNEI. The CDR3 region has the DNA TGTGCCAGCAGTGAAGTGGCAAATAGCAATCAGCCCCAGCATTTT. Amino acids: CASSEVANSNQPQHF.

This clonotype has at least ten counts. The rearrangement links TRBV5-1 to TRBJ2-1; D gene unclear. This CDR3 spans 12 amino acids. Germline CDR1 is SGHRS and CDR2 is YFSETQ. Trimming pared 6 bases from V and 10 bases from J, leaving 14 bases between. The CDR3 is CASKAPLREQFF. The CDR3 nucleotides are TGCGCCAGCAAGGCCCCCCTTCGGGAGCAGTTCTTC.

This clonotype was counted ten times or more. This chain uses TRBV20-1 with TRBJ1-5, with 9 bases that match TRBD1. Trimming took 6 bases from V and 4 from J; bases not matched to a gene: 4. Germline V CDR1 and CDR2: DFQATT, SNEGSKA (reference sequence). The CDR3 has 13 amino acids. CDR3 region: CSAGQGQNQPQHF. CDR3 bases: TGCAGTGCGGGACAGGGCCAAAATCAGCCCCAGCATTTT.

This clonotype was counted many times. The rearrangement joins TRBV10-3 to TRBJ1-5; a possible D gene is TRBD1 (5 bases). There are 16 residues in the CDR3. Trimming shortened V by 2 bases and J by 0 bases, and 11 bases separated the two germline ends. Germline V gene sequence: CDR1 ENHRY, CDR2 SYGVKD. The CDR3 region is CAISELAGYSNQPQHF. The CDR3 DNA reads as TGTGCCATCAGTGAGCTGGCAGGGTATAGCAATCAGCCCCAGCATTTT.

In its sample, this clonotype was seen many times. The chain is built from TRBV24-1 and TRBJ2-1; 8 positions match TRBD2. The CDR3 runs to 16 residues. Losses at the gene ends were 5 bases for V and 1 base for J; bases not matched to a gene: 6. The germline V gene encodes CDR1 KGHDR and CDR2 SFDVKD. As DNA, the CDR3 is TGTGCCACCAGTGGGGTACTAGCGGTTTCCTACAATGAGCAGTTCTTC. It translates to CATSGVLAVSYNEQFF.

This clonotype was counted ten times or more. The genes are TRBV29-1 and TRBJ1-1; 9 positions agree with TRBD1. J lost 5 bases, V lost 8 bases, and 6 bases had no gene match. Germline V gives CDR1 SQVTM, CDR2 ANQGSEA. The CDR3 totals 12 residues. The CDR3 is CSHGQGRTEAFF. The CDR3 bases are TGCAGCCACGGACAGGGGAGGACTGAAGCTTTCTTT.

The sample holds one count of this clonotype. A much larger clone lies one base from this, so it may be a read error. The rearrangement links TRBV7-8 to TRBJ1-2; TRBD1 might be the D (6 bases). There are 13 residues in the CDR3. Germline CDR1 is SGHVS and CDR2 is FQNEAQ. The CDR3 DNA follows: TGTGCCAGCAAGGACAGTGCTAACCATGGCTACACCTTC. Encoded protein: CASKDSANHGYTF.

This clonotype was observed at least ten times. The V call is TRBV7-9, the J call TRBJ2-1; D remains ambiguous. V gave up 1 base and J gave up 2 bases, with 9 bases separating them. Germline lookup yields CDR1 SEHNR and CDR2 FQNEAQ (reference sequence). The CDR3 spans 15 residues. The CDR3 nucleotides are TGTGCCAGCAGCTTAGGCCGGCCGGCCTACAATGAGCAGTTCTTC. This sequence encodes CASSLGRPAYNEQFF. Looking up the rest from reference TRBV7-9 and TRBJ2-1 gives the full variable domain: DTGVSQNPRHKITKRGQNVTFRCDPISEHNRLYWYRQTLGQGPEFLTYFQNEAQLEKSRLLSDRFSAERPKGSFSTLEIQRTEQGDSAMYLCASSLGRPAYNEQFFGPGTRLTVL.

The chain employs TRBV21-1 and TRBJ2-7; TRBD1 reflects the table's D call only, with no check against the DNA. TRBV21-1 is labeled a pseudogene. The CDR3 extends over 16 amino acids. The CDR3 DNA reads as TGTGCCAGCAGCCCGAGATCCGGGACAGGATCCTACGAGCAGTACTTC. It specifies CASSPRSGTGSYEQYF.